This T cell receptor (beta chain) was sequenced for a study of shared clonotypes between healthy human individuals. Study-wide context: Per donor, CD8 memory used one plate, CD8 naive used two, CD4 memory used three and CD4 naive used three. Study observations and caveats: All-four-donor shared clonotypes had higher generation probabilities than non-shared clonotypes did.

The protocol was immunoSEQ multiplex PCR, while the TCRdb copy is restricted to in-frame clones and leaves out a portion. The sample shows about 670,000 clones, roughly 78% of them seen only once. A word on this clone: The antigen is not known.

From CD4+ cells came CD45RA+ naive and CD45RA-negative memory subsets. Trimming shortened V by 6 bases and J by 5 bases, and 16 bases separated the two germline ends. The CDR3 runs to 14 residues. Germline values: CDR1 MNHEY, CDR2 SMNVEV (reference sequence). This TCR came from a woman aged 25 to 45 in good health. The chain is built from TRBV27 and TRBJ2-5; D is tentatively TRBD1 or TRBD2 (6 bases each). Input material: memory CD4+ T cells sorted from blood. Subset noted: CD45RA-negative fraction. CDR3 coding DNA: TGTGCCAGCAGAAGTCTAGGAGGGGGTGAGACCCAGTACTTC. As protein: CASRSLGGGETQYF.